A single sample is the source of the 21 T cell receptor beta chains below, sequenced in a study of T cell responses to AZD1222 COVID-19 vaccine. Assay: immunoSEQ multiplex PCR; the TCRdb copy retains only in-frame clones and omits some. The sample yields nearly 55,000 clones, more than 70% seen once. This specimen consisted of peripheral blood, obtained 28 days after the second AZD1222 dose. The receptor set was obtained from an adult who received the AZD1222 COVID-19 vaccine.

The rearrangement joins TRBV7-2 to TRBJ1-1; the D is unclear. Germline values: CDR1 SGHTA, CDR2 FQGNSA. Trimming stripped 2 bases from V and 7 bases from J, with 11 bases between. This CDR3 contains 13 residues. CDR3 nucleotide sequence: TGTGCCAGCAGCTTATGGGGTACCGGTGAAGCTTTCTTT. Its protein product is CASSLWGTGEAFF.

The CDR3 region has the DNA TGTGCCACCAGTGATTCGGGACTAGCGGCCTACAATGAGCAGTTCTTC. Protein sequence: CATSDSGLAAYNEQFF. The V gene is TRBV24-1, the J gene TRBJ2-1; 11 nucleotides match TRBD2. V shed 2 bases, J shed 2 bases, and the junction held 1 base outside the gene matches. CDR1 is KGHDR and CDR2 is SFDVKD in the germline V gene. The CDR3 contains 16 residues.

In nucleotides, the CDR3 is TGCAGCGTTGGGAGGACAGGGGGAACTGAAGCTTTCTTT. Its translation is CSVGRTGGTEAFF. This rearrangement joins TRBV29-1 to TRBJ1-1; 10 bases are a match to TRBD1. The CDR3 length is 13 residues. The germline CDR1 and CDR2 sequences are SQVTM and ANQGSEA. V shed 4 bases and J 5 bases; nucleotides not matched to a gene: 4.

The V call is TRBV2, the J call TRBJ2-7; 8 bases agree with TRBD2. The CDR3 has 15 residues. After removal of 8 bases from V and 6 bases from J, the junction contained 15 bases not matched to a gene. Germline V gives CDR1 SNHLY, CDR2 FYNNEI. The CDR3 here is CASQVRAGVIGEQYF. The CDR3 region has the DNA TGTGCCAGCCAAGTGCGAGCGGGAGTGATTGGCGAGCAGTACTTC.

The chain carries TRBV28 and TRBJ1-3, with D unresolved. Trimming took 2 bases from V and 0 from J, leaving 8 bases between them. CDR1 and CDR2 from the germline V gene are MDHEN and SYDVKM. The CDR3 runs to 15 residues. This chain's CDR3 is CASSLVANSGNTIYF. The CDR3 bases are TGTGCCAGCAGTTTAGTGGCGAACTCTGGAAACACCATATATTTT.

This chain uses TRBV9 with TRBJ2-1; no definite D call. The CDR3 runs 12 residues. Per the germline V gene, CDR1 is SGDLS and CDR2 is YYNGEE. Trimming took off 4 bases at V and 13 bases at J, with 15 bases between the two ends. CDR3 DNA sequence: TGTGCCAGCAGCTCCCCCGTGGGCCCTCAGTTCTTC. The encoded protein is CASSSPVGPQFF.

The chain couples TRBV2 to TRBJ2-2; D remains ambiguous. The CDR3 runs to 15 residues. CDR1 is SNHLY, CDR2 FYNNEI, per germline. V was pared by 2 bases and J by 0 bases, with 7 bases between. The CDR3 is CASSESGSNTGELFF. The CDR3 DNA is TGTGCCAGCAGTGAATCAGGATCGAACACCGGGGAGCTGTTTTTT.

The table lists this clone with a few counts. The V and J genes are TRBV7-2 and TRBJ2-2; D uncertain. The V gene's germline CDR1 is SGHTA and CDR2 FQGNSA. The CDR3 runs 14 residues. The V end was cut by 6 bases, the J end by 0 bases, with 8 bases between. Written as DNA, the CDR3 is TGTGCCAGCAGGGTAGACCCGAACACCGGGGAGCTGTTTTTT. This gives the protein CASRVDPNTGELFF.

This chain uses TRBV5-6 with TRBJ2-2, with D unclear. This CDR3 spans 14 amino acids. Germline loops: CDR1 SGHDT, CDR2 YYEEEE. The V end lost 0 bases, the J end lost 4 bases, and 7 bases lay between the germline ends. Here the CDR3 reads CASSLVDSTGELFF. CDR3 DNA sequence: TGTGCCAGCAGCTTGGTGGATTCCACCGGGGAGCTGTTTTTT.

This clone was detected only once. The gene calls are TRBV14 and TRBJ1-6, with TRBD1 matching over 7 bases. The V segment lost 0 bases and the J segment 7 bases; nucleotides outside the gene matches: 3. In germline, CDR1 is SGHDN, CDR2 FVKESK. The length of the CDR3 is 15 residues. The CDR3 region is CASSQDGRGNSPLHF. The CDR3 nucleotides are TGTGCCAGCAGCCAAGATGGCAGGGGGAATTCACCCCTCCACTTT.

This chain links TRBV27 with TRBJ2-7, with D perhaps given as TRBD1 or TRBD2 (6 bases each). Germline values: CDR1 MNHEY, CDR2 SMNVEV (reference sequence). Trimming removed 4 bases at V and 5 bases at J, with 18 bases between. The CDR3 is 15 amino acids. The CDR3 DNA reads as TGTGCCAGCAGTTCCGGACAGTCTGCTAGCGACGAGCAGTACTTC. It specifies CASSSGQSASDEQYF.

This chain links TRBV2 with TRBJ2-1, with 8 bases fitting TRBD2. The CDR3 extends over 15 amino acids. Germline CDR1 reads SNHLY; CDR2 reads FYNNEI. J was trimmed by 11 bases and V by 6 bases; bases with no gene match: 15. The DNA of the CDR3 is TGTGCCAGCAGGGCCATAGGACTAGCCTCCGGGAAGCAGTTCTTC. Translating gives CASRAIGLASGKQFF. The complete variable domain, with remaining parts taken from reference TRBV2 and TRBJ2-1, reads EPEVTQTPSHQVTQMGQEVILRCVPISNHLYFYWYRQILGQKVEFLVSFYNNEISEKSEIFDDQFSVERPDGSNFTLKIRSTKLEDSAMYFCASRAIGLASGKQFFGPGTRLTVL.

The rearrangement links TRBV18 to TRBJ1-3; D gene ambiguous. Germline V CDR1 and CDR2: KGHSH, LQKENI. The CDR3 is 15 residues long. V lost 1 base, J lost 0 bases, and 7 bases lay in between. CDR3 coding DNA: TGTGCCAGCTCACCACAGGAGGGCTCTGGAAACACCATATATTTT. This gives the protein CASSPQEGSGNTIYF.

The chain employs TRBV6-4 and TRBJ2-1; D gene uncertain. Trimming removed 2 bases from V and 6 bases from J, with 8 bases in between. Germline V CDR1 and CDR2: MRHNA, SNTAGT. The CDR3 contains 13 residues. The DNA for the CDR3 is TGTGCCAGCAGTGACAAACCCTCCAATGAGCAGTTCTTC. Its translation: CASSDKPSNEQFF.

This chain links TRBV7-6 with TRBJ2-2; TRBD2 matches at 13 bases. The CDR3 is made up of 22 amino acids. V lost 3 bases to trimming and J lost 0 bases; unmatched junction nucleotides: 16. Germline V gives CDR1 SGHVS, CDR2 FNYEAQ. The CDR3 sequence is CASSFYPGLAGITETNTGELFF. The CDR3 DNA sequence: TGTGCCAGCAGCTTTTACCCGGGACTAGCGGGAATCACCGAAACGAACACCGGGGAGCTGTTTTTT. The full variable domain, its missing parts supplied by reference TRBV7-6 and TRBJ2-2, is GAGVSQSPRYKVTKRGQDVALRCDPISGHVSLYWYRQALGQGPEFLTYFNYEAQQDKSGLPNDRFSAERPEGSISTLTIQRTEQRDSAMYRCASSFYPGLAGITETNTGELFFGEGSRLTVL.

The rearrangement joins TRBV19 to TRBJ2-7; D is uncertain. CDR1 is LNHDA and CDR2 is SQIVND in the germline V gene (reference sequence). The V end lost 9 bases, the J end lost 3 bases, and 9 bases lay between the germline ends. CDR3 size: 11 residues. CDR3 coding DNA: TGTGCCAGCGAAGACCACTACGAGCAGTACTTC. It codes for CASEDHYEQYF.

The V gene is TRBV11-3, the J gene TRBJ2-7; 8 bases map to TRBD2. This CDR3 has 15 amino acids. The germline gives CDR1 SGHNT, CDR2 YENEEA. V shed 5 bases, J shed 3 bases, and the junction held 9 bases outside the gene matches. DNA of the CDR3: TGTGCCAGCAGCGAGGGTCCAGCGGGGGACTACGAGCAGTACTTC. It specifies CASSEGPAGDYEQYF.

The gene calls are TRBV7-6 and TRBJ1-1; possibly TRBD1 for D (5 bases). V lost 1 base and J 0 bases, leaving 9 bases between the germline ends. Germline CDR1 is SGHVS and CDR2 is FNYEAQ. The CDR3 covers 15 residues. CDR3 DNA sequence: TGTGCCAGCAGCTTAGGAGGGGTCATGAACACTGAAGCTTTCTTT. Translation: CASSLGGVMNTEAFF. Full variable domain (rest looked up from reference TRBV7-6 and TRBJ1-1): GAGVSQSPRYKVTKRGQDVALRCDPISGHVSLYWYRQALGQGPEFLTYFNYEAQQDKSGLPNDRFSAERPEGSISTLTIQRTEQRDSAMYRCASSLGGVMNTEAFFGQGTRLTVV.

The J gene is TRBJ2-2, the V gene TRBV7-2; D may be TRBD1 (5 bases). Per the germline V gene, CDR1 is SGHTA and CDR2 is FQGNSA. Trimming took 5 bases from V and 4 from J, leaving 14 bases between them. The CDR3 is 15 residues long. The CDR3 DNA is TGTGCCAGCAGCCCTAGGGTTGGGGCCACCGGGGAGCTGTTTTTT. Its protein product is CASSPRVGATGELFF.

This chain links TRBV7-2 with TRBJ1-1; 7 nucleotides line up with TRBD1. The CDR3 consists of 14 residues. Germline loops: CDR1 SGHTA, CDR2 FQGNSA. Trimming at V came to 5 bases and at J to 4 bases, leaving 7 bases not matched to a gene. CDR3: CASSPNRGSTEAFF. CDR3 sequence (DNA): TGTGCCAGCAGCCCCAACAGGGGATCCACTGAAGCTTTCTTT.

The rearrangement uses TRBV4-1 and TRBJ1-2; the D is unclear. CDR1 MGHRA and CDR2 YSYEKL come from the germline V gene. Trimming removed 4 bases from V and 2 bases from J, with 14 bases in between. CDR3 length: 15 residues. The CDR3 region is CASSPTLGENYGYTF. CDR3 sequence (DNA): TGCGCCAGCAGCCCCACCTTGGGAGAGAACTATGGCTACACCTTC.